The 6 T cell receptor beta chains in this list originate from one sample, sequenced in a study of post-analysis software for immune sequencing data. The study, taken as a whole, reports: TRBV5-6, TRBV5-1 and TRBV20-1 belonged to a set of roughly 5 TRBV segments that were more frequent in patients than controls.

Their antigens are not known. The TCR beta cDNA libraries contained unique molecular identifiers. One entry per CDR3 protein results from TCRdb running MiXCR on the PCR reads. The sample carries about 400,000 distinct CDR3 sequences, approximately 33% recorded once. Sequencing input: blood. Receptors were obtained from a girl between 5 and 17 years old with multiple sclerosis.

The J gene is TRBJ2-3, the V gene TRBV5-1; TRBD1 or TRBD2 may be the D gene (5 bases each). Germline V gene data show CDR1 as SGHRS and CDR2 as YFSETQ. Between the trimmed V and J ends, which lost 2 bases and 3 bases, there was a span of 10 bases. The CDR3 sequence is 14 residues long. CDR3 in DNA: TGCGCCAGCAGCTTTCCCGAGGGGACAGATACGCAGTATTTT. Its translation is CASSFPEGTDTQYF.

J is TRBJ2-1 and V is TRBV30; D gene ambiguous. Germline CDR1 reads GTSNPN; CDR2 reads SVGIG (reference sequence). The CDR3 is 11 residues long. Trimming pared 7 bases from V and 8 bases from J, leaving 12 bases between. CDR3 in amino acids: CALAEAHEQFF. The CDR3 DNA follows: TGTGCCTTGGCCGAGGCCCATGAGCAGTTCTTC.

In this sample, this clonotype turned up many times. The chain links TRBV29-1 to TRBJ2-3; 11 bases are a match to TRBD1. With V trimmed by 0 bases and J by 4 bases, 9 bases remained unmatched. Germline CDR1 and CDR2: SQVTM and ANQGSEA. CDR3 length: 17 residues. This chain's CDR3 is CSVEDIGQGALPDTQYF. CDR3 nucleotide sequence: TGCAGCGTTGAAGATATAGGACAGGGGGCTTTGCCAGATACGCAGTATTTT.

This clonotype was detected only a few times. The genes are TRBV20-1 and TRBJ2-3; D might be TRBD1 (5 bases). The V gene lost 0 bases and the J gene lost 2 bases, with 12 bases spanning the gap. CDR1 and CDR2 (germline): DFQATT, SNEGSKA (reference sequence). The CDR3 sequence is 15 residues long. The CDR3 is CSARDLTDLTDTQYF. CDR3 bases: TGCAGTGCTAGAGATCTGACAGACCTCACAGATACGCAGTATTTT.

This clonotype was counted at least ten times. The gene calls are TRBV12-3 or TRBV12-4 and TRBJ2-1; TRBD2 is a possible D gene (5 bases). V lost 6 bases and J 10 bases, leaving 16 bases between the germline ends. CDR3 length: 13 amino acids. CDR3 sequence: CASSRQAEGEQFF. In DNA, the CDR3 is TGTGCCAGCAGCCGTCAAGCGGAAGGAGAGCAGTTCTTC.

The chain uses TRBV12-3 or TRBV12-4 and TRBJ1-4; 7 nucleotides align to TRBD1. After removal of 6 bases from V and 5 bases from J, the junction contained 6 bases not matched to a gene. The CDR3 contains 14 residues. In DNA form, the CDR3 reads TGTGCCAGCAGCCCGGACAGGACAAATGAAAAACTGTTTTTT. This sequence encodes CASSPDRTNEKLFF.